These 26 T cell receptor beta chains share one sample of origin, sequenced in a study of molecular identifiers for immune sequencing clone quantification. TCRdb reprocessed the PCR reads with MiXCR, giving one entry per CDR3 protein. The data contain hundreds of thousands of distinct CDR3 sequences, 25% of them singletons. The specimen sequenced was naive CD8+ T cells from blood, with Jurkat cell RNA spiked in. Subset indicated: FACS-sorted CD8+CD4-CCR7+CD45RA+ naive T cells. The receptors were gathered from a human donor in good health. Some libraries in this study had Jurkat cell RNA spiked in.

The CDR3 nucleotides read TGTGCCAGCAGCTTGGCCGGGGGAGGGGGCACTGAAGCTTTCTTT. Translation gives CASSLAGGGGTEAFF. The chain uses TRBV5-6 and TRBJ1-1, with D tentatively TRBD1 (6 bases). The CDR3 extends over 15 amino acids. Per germline, CDR1 SGHDT and CDR2 YYEEEE. V lost 0 bases and J lost 4, with 13 bases in between.

Of note for this clonotype: Mismatch with germline at one junction end may stem from a read error. This sequence joins TRBV5-6 and TRBJ1-6; D not certain. CDR3 length: 16 amino acids. Germline assignment: CDR1 SGHDT and CDR2 YYEEEE. The CDR3 nucleotides read TGTGCCAGCAGCGAGTCAAACCGCGGCGCCAATTCACCCCTCTACTTT. Translation gives CASSESNRGANSPLYF.

The chain uses TRBV28 and TRBJ2-1, with D perhaps TRBD1 or TRBD2 (6 bases each). CDR3 size: 14 residues. V lost 7 bases to trimming and J lost 4 bases, with 14 bases between them. Germline assignment: CDR1 MDHEN and CDR2 SYDVKM. The CDR3 sequence: CASTLIGGYNEQFF. The CDR3 DNA reads as TGTGCCAGCACCTTAATAGGGGGGTACAATGAGCAGTTCTTC.

This clonotype was observed a few times. The chain carries TRBV28 and TRBJ2-1; possibly TRBD2 for D (5 bases). Per germline, CDR1 MDHEN and CDR2 SYDVKM. The V end lost 4 bases, the J end lost 3 bases, and 10 bases lay between the germline ends. This CDR3 contains 14 residues. The CDR3 loop is CASSYQGGYNEQFF. CDR3 bases: TGTGCCAGCAGTTACCAAGGAGGCTACAATGAGCAGTTCTTC.

The chain employs TRBV4-3 and TRBJ1-1; D is undetermined. Trimming took off 1 base at V and 3 bases at J, with 12 bases between the two ends. This CDR3 spans 15 amino acids. Germline CDR1 and CDR2: LGHNA and YSLEER. The CDR3 spells CASSQVALGYTEAFF. The CDR3 DNA follows: TGCGCCAGCAGCCAAGTCGCTCTCGGATACACTGAAGCTTTCTTT.

This clonotype has only a few counts. The chain carries TRBV7-9 and TRBJ1-3; 8 bases match TRBD1. This CDR3 is 16 amino acids long. Germline CDR1 and CDR2: SEHNR and FQNEAQ (reference sequence). V lost 5 bases and J lost 5; bases outside the gene matches: 11. CDR3 DNA sequence: TGTGCCAGCAGCCCCCCCTGGACAGGGACCAGAAACACCATATATTTT. Amino acids: CASSPPWTGTRNTIYF.

This clonotype has a count of ten or more. This CDR3 reads CASSSGSVEQYF. The CDR3, as DNA: TGTGCCAGCAGCTCCGGGTCGGTCGAGCAGTACTTC. The gene calls are TRBV7-9 and TRBJ2-7; D unresolved. The ends were cut back, 4 bases at V and 6 bases at J, with 10 bases in the middle. The germline V gene has CDR1 SEHNR and CDR2 FQNEAQ (reference sequence). The CDR3 loop spans 12 amino acids.

This clonotype has at least ten counts. This rearrangement joins TRBV12-3 or TRBV12-4 to TRBJ2-3; 12 bases map to TRBD2. Trimming at V came to 3 bases and at J to 5 bases, leaving 3 bases not matched to a gene. CDR3 length: 15 amino acids. The DNA of the CDR3 is TGTGCCAGCAGTTTGACTAGCGGGAGTGGAGATACGCAGTATTTT. Protein product: CASSLTSGSGDTQYF.

This clonotype was seen a few times. The chain links TRBV13 to TRBJ2-7; no clear D gene. The CDR3 is 15 amino acids. Per germline, CDR1 PRHDT and CDR2 FYEKMQ (reference sequence). The V end was cut by 5 bases, the J end by 1 base, with 15 bases between. In DNA form, the CDR3 reads TGTGCCAGCAGCCTACCCGGCAGTAAATCCTACGAGCAGTACTTC. Its translation is CASSLPGSKSYEQYF.

In its sample, this clonotype was seen many times. The chain employs TRBV7-6 and TRBJ2-3; D unresolved. CDR3 size: 15 residues. Trimming pared 0 bases from V and 0 bases from J, leaving 7 bases between. Germline loops: CDR1 SGHVS, CDR2 FNYEAQ. Here the CDR3 DNA reads TGTGCCAGCAGCTTAGCGGTTGACAGCACAGATACGCAGTATTTT. It encodes CASSLAVDSTDTQYF. Drawing the rest from reference TRBV7-6 and TRBJ2-3, the complete variable domain is GAGVSQSPRYKVTKRGQDVALRCDPISGHVSLYWYRQALGQGPEFLTYFNYEAQQDKSGLPNDRFSAERPEGSISTLTIQRTEQRDSAMYRCASSLAVDSTDTQYFGPGTRLTVL.

This rearrangement joins TRBV20-1 to TRBJ1-6; TRBD1 is a possible D gene (5 bases). CDR3 length equals 18 residues. CDR1 DFQATT and CDR2 SNEGSKA come from the germline V gene (reference sequence). The V end lost 5 bases, the J end lost 2 bases, and 22 bases lay between the germline ends. The CDR3 reads CSAFWQHEGLPYNSPLHF. As DNA, the CDR3 is TGCAGTGCTTTCTGGCAGCACGAGGGGTTGCCCTATAATTCACCCCTCCACTTT.

This clonotype was seen a single time. This chain links TRBV27 with TRBJ2-2; D is possibly TRBD1 (6 bases). CDR3 size: 18 residues. Trimming removed 5 bases from V and 7 bases from J, with 26 bases in between. Per germline, CDR1 MNHEY and CDR2 SMNVEV (reference sequence). The CDR3: CASSTQTQALGGIGELFF. CDR3 sequence (DNA): TGTGCCAGCAGTACACAAACCCAGGCTCTAGGGGGTATCGGGGAGCTGTTTTTT.

This clonotype was seen at least ten times. This chain uses TRBV5-4 with TRBJ2-5, with a weak D call TRBD1 (6 bases). Germline V lookup: CDR1 SGHNT, CDR2 YYREEE (reference sequence). The ends were cut back, 9 bases at V and 1 base at J, with 13 bases in the middle. This CDR3 comprises 13 residues. In nucleotides, the CDR3 is TGTGCCACTAACCGGGACACCCAAGAGACCCAGTACTTC. This encodes CATNRDTQETQYF.

The chain links TRBV6-4 to TRBJ2-2; a possible D gene is TRBD1 (6 bases). V lost 0 bases and J 1 base, leaving 15 bases between the germline ends. Per the germline V gene, CDR1 is MRHNA and CDR2 is SNTAGT. The CDR3 runs to 18 residues. The CDR3 sequence: CASSDSYGQGRNTGELFF. CDR3 nucleotide sequence: TGTGCCAGCAGTGACTCGTATGGCCAGGGGAGGAACACCGGGGAGCTGTTTTTT.

Of note for this clonotype: A much larger clone differs from this one at a single base, so this may be a read error. The gene calls are TRBV27 and TRBJ1-5; no clear D. The germline gives CDR1 MNHEY, CDR2 SMNVEV (reference sequence). The CDR3 runs to 13 residues. Trimming removed 5 bases at V and 3 bases at J, with 8 bases between. The CDR3 nucleotides read TGTGCCAGCAGTGGCGGTATCAATCAGCCCCAGCATTTT. It yields the protein CASSGGINQPQHF.

Remarks on this clonotype: One end of the junction is discordant with germline, which a read error may explain. The V gene is TRBV12-3 or TRBV12-4, the J gene TRBJ2-7, with TRBD2 as a possible D gene (6 bases). The CDR3 loop spans 15 amino acids. This CDR3 is CASSLLGRKAYERYF. In DNA, the CDR3 is TGTGCCAGCAGTTTACTGGGGAGGAAGGCCTACGAGCGGTACTTC.

This clonotype was counted once. The chain employs TRBV7-9 and TRBJ2-1; 15 bases are a match to TRBD2. Germline V gene data show CDR1 as SEHNR and CDR2 as FQNEAQ (reference sequence). This CDR3 has 18 residues. V dropped 5 bases and J dropped 3; count of bases not matched to a gene: 8. DNA of the CDR3: TGTGCCAGCAGCCCTGGGACTAGCGGGGGGAACTACTACAATGAGCAGTTCTTC. Amino acid sequence: CASSPGTSGGNYYNEQFF.

The chain uses TRBV7-2 and TRBJ2-7, with TRBD1 identical over 7 bases. V lost 5 bases, J lost 2 bases, and 9 bases stayed unmatched. This CDR3 comprises 15 residues. CDR1 SGHTA and CDR2 FQGNSA come from the germline V gene. Here the CDR3 DNA reads TGTGCCAGCAGCCAACGGGACAGCAACACCTACGAGCAGTACTTC. This gives the protein CASSQRDSNTYEQYF.

Worth noting for this clonotype: A much larger clone differs by one base, so this may be a read error. J is TRBJ1-2 and V is TRBV6-2 or TRBV6-3; D is unresolved. Germline V lookup: CDR1 MNHEY, CDR2 SVGEGT. The CDR3 has 14 residues. CDR3 residues: CASSTAFRIVGCTF. DNA for the CDR3: TGTGCCAGCAGTACAGCCTTCAGGATCGTAGGCTGCACCTTC.

This clonotype was seen a handful of times. V is TRBV6-2 or TRBV6-3 and J is TRBJ2-7, with TRBD1 matching 8 bases. Trimming took 4 bases from V and 6 from J; bases not matched to a gene: 11. Per the germline V gene, CDR1 is MNHEY and CDR2 is SVGEGT. The CDR3 length is 15 residues. The CDR3 reads CASSWWAGGIREQYF. The CDR3 DNA sequence: TGTGCCAGCAGTTGGTGGGCAGGGGGCATTCGCGAGCAGTACTTC.

In the case of this clonotype: This may be a read error, as it is one base from a much larger clone. The J gene is TRBJ2-7, the V gene TRBV20-1, with TRBD1 matching over 8 bases. The CDR3 sequence is 14 residues long. Germline-derived CDR1 and CDR2 are DFQATT and SNEGSKA (reference sequence). CDR3 DNA sequence: TGCAGTGCAACTGACAGGGGCACAACCTACGAGCAGTGCTTC. Translated: CSATDRGTTYEQCF.

This chain connects TRBV4-3 to TRBJ2-2; D unresolved. Trimming took 0 bases from V and 6 from J, leaving 11 bases between them. The CDR3 is 15 amino acids. The germline V gene encodes CDR1 LGHNA and CDR2 YSLEER. This chain's CDR3 is CASSQDRSWAGELFF. The CDR3 nucleotides are TGCGCCAGCAGCCAAGATCGAAGTTGGGCCGGGGAGCTGTTTTTT.

The J gene is TRBJ2-7, the V gene TRBV4-3; D unclear. Trimming removed 2 bases at V and 3 bases at J, with 17 bases between. The CDR3 spans 16 residues. CDR1 and CDR2 (germline): LGHNA, YSLEER. CDR3 nucleotides: TGCGCCAGCAGCCAACAATTTCCCGACGGCTACTACGAGCAGTACTTC. This gives the protein CASSQQFPDGYYEQYF.

The chain carries TRBV27 and TRBJ2-2, with D unclear. V was shortened by 8 bases and J by 3 bases, with 7 bases between the two germline ends. The CDR3 extends over 12 amino acids. Per the germline V gene, CDR1 is MNHEY and CDR2 is SMNVEV (reference sequence). The CDR3 bases are TGTGCCAGCCAGAAAGACACCGGGGAGCTGTTTTTT. It is translated as CASQKDTGELFF.

The chain uses TRBV24-1 and TRBJ2-5, with a weak D call TRBD2 (5 bases). The CDR3 has 15 amino acids. Germline V gives CDR1 KGHDR, CDR2 SFDVKD. Trimming took 4 bases from V and 4 from J, leaving 15 bases between them. The CDR3 is CATSDSRRGSETQYF. CDR3 nucleotide sequence: TGTGCCACCAGTGACTCTCGGAGAGGGTCAGAGACCCAGTACTTC.

Comments on this clonotype: This may stem from a read error, because a much larger clone lies one nucleotide away. The chain recombines TRBV4-3 with TRBJ1-4; TRBD1 is a possible D gene (6 bases). The CDR3 is 14 amino acids. Germline V CDR1 and CDR2: LGHNA, YSLEER. The CDR3: CASSQEGAGEKPFF. CDR3 DNA: TGCGCCAGCAGCCAAGAGGGGGCGGGTGAAAAACCGTTTTTT.